This is a list of T cell receptor beta chains from one sample in a study of T cells in narcolepsy. Here immunoSEQ multiplex PCR was the method, and the copy in TCRdb shows in-frame clones only, minus some. The sample records fewer than 35,000 clones, around 79% being singletons. The sequenced material came from CD45RA- memory CD4+ T cells from PBMCs. These receptor sequences come from a human donor with narcolepsy. CDR3s include the opening cysteine and the closing phenylalanine or tryptophan. Fields, in order: D gene, J gene, V gene, clone size, CDR3 protein, CDR3 DNA. A D gene is named only where the DNA matches it firmly. Some rows mark clone size as missing; the rest say once, few, many or name a class of expanded clone.

>-|TRBJ2-2|TRBV7-6|-
CASSRSGNTGELFF
TGTGCCAGCAGTCGTAGCGGGAACACCGGGGAGCTGTTTTTT
>-|TRBJ1-2|TRBV5-1|-
CASSLVAGTFYGHTF
TGCGCCAGCAGCTTGGTGGCAGGCACCTTCTATGGCCACACCTTC
>-|TRBJ2-1|TRBV9|-
CASSVGPYNEQFF
TGTGCCAGCAGCGTAGGTCCGTACAATGAGCAGTTCTTC
>-|TRBJ2-1|TRBV27|-
CASRFGSSYNEQFF
TGTGCCAGCAGGTTCGGGAGCTCCTACAATGAGCAGTTCTTC
>-|TRBJ2-2|TRBV7-3|-
CASSFQGTRNTGELFF
TGTGCCAGCAGCTTCCAGGGGACCCGAAACACCGGGGAGCTGTTTTTT
>TRBD1|TRBJ1-3|TRBV7-9|-
CASSPTGAYGNTIYF
TGTGCCAGCAGCCCGACAGGGGCCTACGGAAACACCATATATTTT
>-|TRBJ2-7|TRBV6-5|-
CASSAHGTYEQYF
TGTGCCAGCAGTGCCCACGGAACCTACGAGCAGTACTTC
>-|TRBJ2-5|TRBV7-6|once
CASSPGGTQYF
TGTGCCAGCAGCCCGGGCGGGACCCAGTACTTC
>-|TRBJ1-5|TRBV5-6|-
CASSLAGDSNQPQHF
TGTGCCAGCAGCTTGGCAGGCGATAGCAATCAGCCCCAGCATTTT
>TRBD1|TRBJ1-2|TRBV5-6|-
CASSPGTGDGNYGYTF
TGTGCCAGCAGCCCTGGGACAGGGGACGGAAACTATGGCTACACCTTC
>-|TRBJ1-1|TRBV27|-
CASSLGPYNTEAFF
TGTGCCAGCAGTTTAGGACCATACAACACTGAAGCTTTCTTT
>-|TRBJ1-2|TRBV19|few
CASTVMGRTRDYTF
TGTGCCAGTACCGTAATGGGACGGACCCGAGACTACACCTTC
>TRBD2|TRBJ2-5|TRBV14|-
CASSQINSGRARETQYF
TGTGCCAGCAGCCAAATCAATAGCGGGAGGGCCCGCGAGACCCAGTACTTC
>TRBD2|TRBJ2-7|TRBV5-1|-
CASSLSTSASYEQYF
TGCGCCAGCAGCTTATCGACTAGCGCCTCCTACGAGCAGTACTTC
>-|TRBJ1-4|TRBV5-5|-
CASSFSRPATNEKLFF
TGTGCCAGCAGCTTCAGTAGACCTGCAACTAATGAAAAACTGTTTTTT
>-|TRBJ1-4|TRBV7-9|few
CASSFKSEKLFF
TGTGCCAGCAGCTTTAAGAGTGAAAAACTGTTTTTT
>-|TRBJ2-3|TRBV28|-
CASTQAHTDTQYF
TGTGCCAGCACGCAGGCGCACACAGATACGCAGTATTTT
>-|TRBJ2-7|TRBV11-2|-
CASSGLLPYEQYF
TGTGCCAGTTCGGGCTTACTCCCCTACGAGCAGTACTTC
>-|TRBJ1-5|TRBV7-9|once
CASSSGVQPQHF
TGTGCCAGCAGCTCAGGGGTCCAGCCCCAGCATTTT
>-|TRBJ2-7|TRBV5-5|-
CASSLGQGRSNEQYF
TGTGCCAGCAGCTTGGGGCAGGGTAGATCCAACGAGCAGTACTTC
>-|TRBJ1-2|TRBV2|-
CASSETEGLYGYTF
TGTGCCAGCAGTGAAACGGAGGGCCTATATGGCTACACCTTC
>-|TRBJ1-1|TRBV6-1|-
CASKTGGGGNTEAFF
TGTGCCAGCAAAACCGGTGGGGGGGGAAACACTGAAGCTTTCTTT
>TRBD2|TRBJ2-7|TRBV7-8|-
CASSLDGTSGYEQYF
TGTGCCAGCAGCTTGGATGGGACTAGCGGCTACGAGCAGTACTTC
>-|TRBJ2-2|TRBV7-3|-
CASTSHESGELFF
TGTGCCAGCACCTCTCACGAGTCCGGGGAGCTGTTTTTT
>-|TRBJ1-2|TRBV18|-
CASSPLGPNYGYTF
TGTGCCAGCTCACCTCTCGGGCCAAACTATGGCTACACCTTC
>-|TRBJ2-5|TRBV11-2|-
CASSPRATIFQETQYF
TGTGCCAGCAGCCCTCGGGCTACGATTTTCCAAGAGACCCAGTACTTC
>TRBD1|TRBJ2-3|TRBV2|-
CASLSGTGTDTQYF
TGTGCCAGCTTATCCGGGACAGGCACAGATACGCAGTATTTT
>-|TRBJ1-6|TRBV7-3|-
CASSLNPGRSPLHF
TGTGCCAGCAGCTTGAACCCAGGGCGGTCACCCCTCCACTTT
>-|TRBJ1-1|TRBV14|-
CASSQLRADKNTEAFF
TGTGCCAGCAGCCAACTAAGGGCAGACAAGAACACTGAAGCTTTCTTT
>-|TRBJ2-3|TRBV4-2|-
CASSQGLADTQYF
TGTGCCAGCAGCCAAGGCTTAGCAGATACGCAGTATTTT
>TRBD2|TRBJ2-7|TRBV2|-
CASRGTSGTYEQYF
TGTGCCAGCAGAGGGACTAGCGGAACCTACGAGCAGTACTTC
>-|TRBJ1-3|TRBV6-1|-
CASGRGSSGNTIYF
TGTGCCAGCGGCCGGGGCAGCTCTGGAAACACCATATATTTT
>-|TRBJ2-7|TRBV6-6|-
CASRYGSYEQYF
TGTGCCAGCAGGTACGGCTCCTACGAGCAGTACTTC
>-|TRBJ1-1|TRBV6-6|-
CASSQREAFF
TGTGCCAGCAGCCAGAGAGAAGCTTTCTTT
>-|TRBJ1-5|TRBV30|few
CAWSVDSNQPQHF
TGTGCCTGGAGTGTGGACAGCAATCAGCCCCAGCATTTT
>-|TRBJ2-7|TRBV5-4|-
CASSLGPGGGVEEQYF
TGTGCCAGCAGCTTGGGCCCAGGGGGAGGTGTCGAGGAGCAGTACTTC
>-|TRBJ1-2|TRBV6-5|-
CASTNGRSSGYTF
TGTGCCAGCACCAATGGAAGGTCGAGCGGCTACACCTTC
>-|TRBJ2-5|TRBV28|-
CASSLGSGTQYF
TGTGCCAGCAGTTTAGGGAGTGGGACCCAGTACTTC
>TRBD1|TRBJ1-1|TRBV18|-
CASSPGRGEAFF
TGTGCCAGCTCACCAGGCAGGGGGGAAGCTTTCTTT
>TRBD1|TRBJ2-7|TRBV7-2|-
CASSDRRGQGASRYEQYF
TGTGCCAGCAGCGATAGGCGGGGACAGGGGGCTAGTCGGTACGAGCAGTACTTC